This T cell receptor beta chain derives from a study of blood T cell repertoires in COVID-19. Study details: Researchers got acute and convalescent COVID-19 samples from the United States, Italy and Spain. From T cells, B-cell-depleted T cells, or PBMCs came the material, which was cDNA or gDNA.

The CDR3 loop spans 14 amino acids. Germline V gives CDR1 SGHTA, CDR2 FQGNSA. V was cut by 0 bases and J by 1 base, with 6 bases left in between. Original processing methods: Amplification from reference gene primers served as the basis for estimated nucleated cell counts. Sequencing was performed with immunoSEQ multiplex PCR; in TCRdb, only in-frame clones are kept and a portion is missing. That table is the source of V, J and clone size, and D and trimming were worked out from the DNA. This sample has 60,000 or so clones, with 80% to 90% found just once. This clonotype originated in a human donor with active COVID-19. The donor label of this sample is uncertain. V gene TRBV7-2 combines with J gene TRBJ2-5; D not certain. The sequencing input was peripheral blood. The chain's CDR3 is CASSLAFLQETQYF. The CDR3 DNA reads as TGTGCCAGCAGCTTAGCGTTCCTCCAAGAGACCCAGTACTTC.